This TCR beta chain appears in the sequencing data of a study of cytomegalovirus exposure and HLA in healthy donors. To note about this clone: The antigen is undetermined.

The CDR3 spans 15 residues. Germline V gene sequence: CDR1 MNHEY, CDR2 SVGAGI. Trimming shortened V by 5 bases and J by 2 bases, and 13 bases separated the two germline ends. The primer mix had 60 Vbeta and 13 Jbeta primers. Using immunoSEQ multiplex PCR, the repertoire was profiled, and TCRdb retains in-frame clones only, with some absent. This table has about 120,000 clones, roughly 80% appearing once. The study, taken as a whole, reports: Presence/absence analyses took donor sequencing depth as roughly uniform. According to a later analysis, donors in an Asian-associated ancestry cluster reportedly had fewer N-insertions than the 666-donor mean. Highly shared sequence variants in one cluster were likely a sequencing artifact. Excluded: some indistinguishable V segments such as TRBV6-2 and TRBV6-3.

The clonotype was recovered from a man over 45 in good health and CMV-seronegative. Sequenced input: PBMCs. V usage is TRBV6-5 and J usage is TRBJ2-1, with D maybe TRBD2 (6 bases). DNA for the CDR3: TGTGCCAGCAGTCCAACCCGGGGGACCTACAATGAGCAGTTCTTC. Encoded protein: CASSPTRGTYNEQFF.